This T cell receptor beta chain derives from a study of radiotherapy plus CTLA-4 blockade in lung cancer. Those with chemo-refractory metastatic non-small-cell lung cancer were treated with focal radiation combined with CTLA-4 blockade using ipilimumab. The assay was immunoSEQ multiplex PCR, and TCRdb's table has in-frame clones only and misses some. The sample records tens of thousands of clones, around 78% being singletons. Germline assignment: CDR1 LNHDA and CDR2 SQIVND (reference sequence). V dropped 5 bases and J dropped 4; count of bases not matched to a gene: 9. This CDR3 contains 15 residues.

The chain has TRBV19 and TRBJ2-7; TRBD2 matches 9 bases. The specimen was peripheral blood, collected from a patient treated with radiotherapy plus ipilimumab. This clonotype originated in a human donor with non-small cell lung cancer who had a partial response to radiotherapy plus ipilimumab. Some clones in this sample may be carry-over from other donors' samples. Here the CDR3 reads CASSQGSGSTYEQYF. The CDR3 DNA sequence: TGTGCCAGTAGTCAGGGTAGCGGGAGTACTTACGAGCAGTACTTC. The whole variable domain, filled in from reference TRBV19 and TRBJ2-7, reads DGGITQSPKYLFRKEGQNVTLSCEQNLNHDAMYWYRQDPGQGLRLIYYSQIVNDFQKGDIAEGYSVSREKKESFPLTVTSAQKNPTAFYLCASSQGSGSTYEQYFGPGTRLTVT.